The rows below give T cell receptor beta chains drawn from one sample of a study of cytotoxic CD8 clonotypes in ibrutinib-treated CLL. Repertoires were generated with immunoSEQ multiplex PCR, while TCRdb's copy carries only in-frame clones and drops some. This table has fewer than 4,500 clones, roughly 83% appearing once. Specimen: PBMCs, collected before ibrutinib treatment. These receptors were obtained from a human donor with chronic lymphocytic leukemia. The CDR3 runs from the conserved cysteine through the conserved F or W. A D gene is named only where the DNA matches it firmly. Only some rows state a clone size, as once, few, many or a class for expanded clones.

TRBJ2-7,TRBV5-4,.,.,CASSLRQQGSEQYF,TGTGCCAGCAGCTTGCGGCAACAGGGTTCCGAGCAGTACTTC
TRBJ2-1,TRBV10-3,.,TRBD1,CAIRWDRDSYEQFF,TGTGCCATCAGATGGGACAGGGACTCGTATGAGCAGTTCTTC
TRBJ2-7,TRBV9,.,.,CASSVGTLPYEQYF,TGTGCCAGCAGCGTAGGGACCTTACCCTACGAGCAGTACTTC
TRBJ1-2,TRBV7-9,.,.,CASSLDVTNGYTF,TGTGCCAGCAGCTTAGATGTGACAAATGGCTACACCTTC
TRBJ1-3,TRBV5-1,.,.,CASSQTGNTIYF,TGCGCCAGCAGCCAGACTGGAAACACCATATATTTT
TRBJ2-1,TRBV7-3,.,.,CASSLASGTHNEQFF,TGTGCCAGCAGCTTAGCTTCCGGGACCCACAATGAGCAGTTCTTC
TRBJ1-2,TRBV2,.,.,CASNPGTDYGYTF,TGTGCCAGCAATCCCGGGACGGACTATGGCTACACCTTC
TRBJ1-2,TRBV29-1,.,.,CSGGSPELGYTF,TGCAGCGGGGGTTCCCCGGAATTGGGCTACACCTTC
TRBJ1-2,TRBV14,.,.,CASSQAQGRRYGYTF,TGTGCCAGCAGCCAAGCTCAGGGACGGAGATATGGCTACACCTTC
TRBJ1-3,TRBV7-9,.,.,CASTPGQRNTIYF,TGTGCCAGCACCCCTGGGCAGAGAAACACCATATATTTT
TRBJ2-7,TRBV11-2,once,TRBD2,CASRLTSGRSYEQYF,TGTGCCAGCAGACTAACTAGCGGGAGGAGCTACGAGCAGTACTTC
TRBJ2-1,TRBV7-5,.,.,CARSGGGQAPSYNEQFF,TGTGCCAGAAGCGGGGGGGGACAGGCTCCCTCCTACAATGAGCAGTTCTTC
TRBJ1-1,TRBV29-1,.,.,CSVEENRGKGTEAFF,TGCAGCGTTGAAGAGAACCGGGGAAAGGGCACTGAAGCTTTCTTT
TRBJ1-4,TRBV19,.,.,CASSLPGQILFF,TGTGCCAGTAGCCTCCCGGGGCAGATCTTGTTTTTT
TRBJ2-1,TRBV5-1,.,TRBD2,CASSFAQTSGFTREQFF,TGCGCCAGCAGCTTCGCACAGACTAGCGGGTTCACGCGTGAGCAGTTCTTC
TRBJ1-2,TRBV15,.,.,CATSRGSRCGKIYGYTF,TGTGCCACCAGCAGGGGCTCAAGGTGTGGAAAGATCTATGGCTACACCTTC
TRBJ2-2,TRBV5-1,.,.,CASSYGTTGELFF,TGCGCCAGCAGCTATGGGACAACCGGGGAGCTGTTTTTT
TRBJ2-2,TRBV11-2,.,.,CASRLAQGTGELFF,TGTGCCAGCAGGCTGGCACAGGGCACCGGGGAGCTGTTTTTT
TRBJ2-5,TRBV29-1,.,.,CSVEDLETQYF,TGCAGCGTTGAAGATCTGGAGACCCAGTACTTC
TRBJ1-1,TRBV6-5,once,TRBD1,CASSSFRDRGAEAFF,TGTGCCAGCAGCTCCTTTCGGGACAGGGGTGCTGAAGCTTTCTTT
TRBJ2-2,TRBV5-6,.,.,CASSSPYRTNTGELFF,TGTGCCAGCAGCTCCCCTTACAGGACGAACACCGGGGAGCTGTTTTTT
TRBJ2-7,TRBV19,once,.,CASSIQTGTYEQYF,TGTGCCAGTAGTATTCAGACAGGAACCTACGAGCAGTACTTC
TRBJ2-3,TRBV13,.,TRBD2,CASSLGGITDTQYF,TGTGCCAGCAGCTTGGGGGGGATCACAGATACGCAGTATTTT
TRBJ1-2,TRBV30,.,TRBD1,CAWSPQGNHGYTF,TGTGCCTGGAGCCCACAGGGGAATCATGGCTACACCTTC
TRBJ2-2,TRBV25-1,.,TRBD1,CASSATHSEGAGELFF,TGTGCCAGCAGTGCGACCCACTCCGAGGGGGCTGGGGAGCTGTTTTTT
TRBJ2-5,TRBV30,.,.,CAWRGSPVGETQYF,TGTGCCTGGAGGGGTTCCCCTGTCGGGGAGACCCAGTACTTC
TRBJ2-7,TRBV7-6,.,TRBD1,CASSLGTGAYEQYF,TGTGCCAGCAGTTTAGGAACAGGGGCCTACGAGCAGTACTTC
TRBJ2-1,TRBV10-2,.,TRBD2,CASILAGGHEQFF,TGCGCCAGCATCCTAGCGGGAGGGCATGAGCAGTTCTTC
TRBJ2-2,TRBV18,.,TRBD1,CASSNPTGGNTGELFF,TGTGCCAGCTCAAACCCGACAGGGGGCAACACCGGGGAGCTGTTTTTT
TRBJ1-2,TRBV4-2,.,TRBD1,CASSQDVTGKGYGYTF,TGTGCCAGCAGCCAAGATGTGACAGGGAAGGGCTATGGCTACACCTTC
TRBJ2-2,TRBV5-1,.,.,CASSLDPELTQELFF,TGCGCCAGCAGCTTGGATCCCGAGCTGACGCAGGAGCTGTTTTTT
TRBJ1-3,TRBV2,.,TRBD1,CASRPGQGAGNTIYF,TGTGCCAGCAGGCCCGGACAGGGGGCTGGAAACACCATATATTTT
TRBJ1-2,TRBV6-4,.,.,CASRDDTNYGYTF,TGTGCCAGCAGGGACGATACTAACTATGGCTACACCTTC
TRBJ1-4,TRBV28,.,TRBD1,CASSPPTTGADEKLFF,TGTGCCAGCAGTCCCCCTACGACAGGGGCGGATGAAAAACTGTTTTTT
TRBJ1-4,TRBV7-8,.,TRBD1,CASSWLGQGGGEKLFF,TGTGCCAGCAGTTGGTTGGGACAGGGAGGAGGTGAAAAACTGTTTTTT
TRBJ2-5,TRBV6-6,.,TRBD1,CASSSRTGEGETQYF,TGTGCCAGCAGTTCCCGGACAGGTGAAGGAGAGACCCAGTACTTC
TRBJ2-5,TRBV28,.,TRBD2,CASLEASGRVTQYF,TGTGCCAGCCTGGAGGCTAGCGGGAGGGTGACCCAGTACTTC
TRBJ1-4,TRBV30,.,TRBD1,CAWSGSGTGGEKLFF,TGTGCCTGGAGTGGGAGCGGGACAGGGGGCGAAAAACTGTTTTTT
TRBJ2-7,TRBV5-1,.,TRBD2,CASGTSGYEQYF,TGCGCCAGCGGGACTAGCGGCTACGAGCAGTACTTC
TRBJ2-5,TRBV9,once,TRBD2,CASSVGLATRRGGQETQYF,TGTGCCAGCAGCGTGGGACTAGCGACGCGCCGGGGGGGTCAAGAGACCCAGTACTTC
TRBJ1-4,TRBV2,.,.,CASTTRRGEKLFF,TGTGCCAGCACCACCCGGCGGGGGGAAAAACTGTTTTTT
TRBJ2-3,TRBV6-5,once,TRBD1,CASRPGQGSTDTQYF,TGTGCCAGCAGACCAGGACAGGGTAGCACAGATACGCAGTATTTT
TRBJ2-1,TRBV28,.,.,CASSSPGLYTMEQFF,TGTGCCAGCAGTTCCCCGGGACTGTATACAATGGAGCAGTTCTTC
TRBJ2-5,TRBV7-7,.,TRBD2,CASSLASSGREETQYF,TGTGCTAGCAGCTTAGCTAGTAGCGGGAGAGAGGAGACCCAGTACTTC
TRBJ2-5,TRBV2,few,TRBD1,CASRGQAETQYF,TGTGCCAGCAGAGGACAGGCGGAGACCCAGTACTTC
TRBJ2-5,TRBV27,medium-sized,TRBD1,CASSLGQFGETQYF,TGTGCCAGCAGTCTGGGACAGTTTGGGGAGACCCAGTACTTC
TRBJ2-6,TRBV9,.,.,CASSASWDGASGANVLTF,TGTGCCAGCAGCGCCTCTTGGGACGGGGCATCTGGGGCCAACGTCCTGACTTTC
TRBJ2-5,TRBV11-2,once,.,CASATGTPKETQYF,TGTGCCAGCGCCACCGGGACACCTAAAGAGACCCAGTACTTC
TRBJ2-5,TRBV29-1,.,.,CSVDGQGLVAGETQYF,TGCAGCGTTGATGGGCAGGGGTTAGTCGCGGGAGAGACCCAGTACTTC
TRBJ1-5,TRBV11-2,once,TRBD1,CASSVGTANSNQPQHF,TGTGCCAGCAGCGTCGGGACAGCTAATAGCAATCAGCCCCAGCATTTT